This T cell receptor (beta chain) was sequenced during a study of shared clonotypes between healthy human individuals. Study results and limitations: Memory subsets had estimated richness that was generally smaller than that of naive subsets.

In germline, CDR1 is MNHEY, CDR2 SMNVEV (reference sequence). The CDR3 spans 15 residues. The V and J ends lost 5 bases and 3 bases, in that order; junction bases with no gene match: 8. On this clone: Its antigen is not identified.

The protocol was immunoSEQ multiplex PCR, while the TCRdb copy is restricted to in-frame clones and leaves out a portion. The data hold more than 1,200,000 clones, with around 98.5% observed a single time. The sequencing sample was made of naive CD4+ T cells sorted from blood. Stated subset: CD45RA+ positively selected. The sequence came from a man under 40 in good health. The chain couples TRBV27 to TRBJ2-7; TRBD2 aligns across 9 bases. CDR3 residues: CASSPSGTSYYEQYF. CDR3 nucleotide sequence: TGTGCCAGCAGTCCGTCTGGGACTAGCTACTACGAGCAGTACTTC.